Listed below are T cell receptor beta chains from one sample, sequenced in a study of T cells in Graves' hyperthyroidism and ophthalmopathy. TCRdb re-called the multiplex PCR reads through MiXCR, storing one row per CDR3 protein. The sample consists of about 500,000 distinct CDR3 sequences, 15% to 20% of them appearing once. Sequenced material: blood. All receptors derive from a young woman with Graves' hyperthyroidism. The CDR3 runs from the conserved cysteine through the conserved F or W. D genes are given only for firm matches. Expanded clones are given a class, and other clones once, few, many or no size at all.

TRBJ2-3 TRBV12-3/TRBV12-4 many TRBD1 CASSWDRGSADTQYF TGTGCCAGCAGTTGGGACAGGGGAAGCGCAGATACGCAGTATTTT
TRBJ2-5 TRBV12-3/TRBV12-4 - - CASSLQSNREYF TGTGCCAGCAGTTTACAGTCCAACAGGGAGTACTTC
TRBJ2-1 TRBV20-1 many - CSALLAVREQFF TGCAGTGCCCTCTTGGCCGTCCGAGAGCAGTTCTTC
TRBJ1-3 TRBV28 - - CASSRGREDTIYF TGTGCCAGCAGCCGGGGCAGGGAAGACACCATATATTTT
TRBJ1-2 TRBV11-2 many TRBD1 CASSLGHRGRRANYGYTF TGTGCCAGCAGCTTAGGGCACAGGGGCCGCCGGGCTAACTATGGCTACACCTTC
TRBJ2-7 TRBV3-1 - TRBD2 CASSQSTSGPYEQYF TGTGCCAGCAGCCAGAGCACTAGCGGCCCCTACGAGCAGTACTTC
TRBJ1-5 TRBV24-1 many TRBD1 CATSESGQGAGQPQHF TGTGCCACCAGTGAATCTGGACAGGGGGCGGGACAGCCCCAGCATTTT
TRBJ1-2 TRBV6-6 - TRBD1 CASSYTGTANYGYTF TGTGCCAGCAGTTACACCGGGACAGCTAACTATGGCTACACCTTC
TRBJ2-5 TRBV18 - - CASSPNPLGETQYF TGTGCCAGCTCACCAAACCCCCTGGGAGAGACCCAGTACTTC
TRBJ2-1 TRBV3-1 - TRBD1 CASRQGSSYNEQFF TGTGCCAGCAGACAGGGGAGCTCCTACAATGAGCAGTTCTTC
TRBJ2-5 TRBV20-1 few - CSATTPVSQETQYF TGCAGTGCCACGACTCCAGTGAGCCAAGAGACCCAGTACTTC
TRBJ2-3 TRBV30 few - CAWSPPRDTQYF TGTGCCTGGAGTCCCCCCCGTGATACGCAGTATTTT
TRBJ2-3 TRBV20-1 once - CSAEAGVLGDTQYF TGCAGTGCCGAGGCAGGGGTTCTAGGGGATACGCAGTATTTT
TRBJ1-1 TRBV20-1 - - CSARRQLNTEAFF TGCAGTGCTAGGCGTCAGCTCAACACTGAAGCTTTCTTT
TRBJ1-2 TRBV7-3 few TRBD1 CASSPQGAPGYSGYTF TGTGCCAGCAGCCCACAGGGGGCTCCAGGATATAGTGGCTACACCTTC
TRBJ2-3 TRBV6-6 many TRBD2 CASSYSNLAGGKQYF TGTGCCAGCAGTTACTCGAACCTAGCGGGGGGGAAGCAGTATTTT
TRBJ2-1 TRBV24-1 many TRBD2 CATSAQGRRTSRRGNEQFF TGTGCCACCAGTGCCCAAGGACGGAGGACTAGCCGGAGGGGAAATGAGCAGTTCTTC
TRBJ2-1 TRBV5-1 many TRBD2 CASSLELADHNEQFF TGCGCCAGCAGCTTGGAACTAGCGGACCACAATGAGCAGTTCTTC
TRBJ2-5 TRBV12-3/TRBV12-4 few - CASRAIGGVTQYF TGTGCCAGCAGGGCAATAGGGGGGGTGACCCAGTACTTC
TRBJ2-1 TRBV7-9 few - CASIFDGYNEQFF TGTGCCAGCATCTTTGACGGTTACAATGAGCAGTTCTTC
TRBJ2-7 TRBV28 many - CASSLGPGLGYEQYF TGTGCCAGCAGTCTTGGCCCGGGGTTAGGCTACGAGCAGTACTTC
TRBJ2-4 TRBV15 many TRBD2 CATSSLAGGGGDIQYF TGTGCCACCAGCAGCTTAGCGGGAGGAGGGGGGGACATTCAGTACTTC
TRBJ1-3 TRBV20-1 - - CSARQGNSGNTIYF TGCAGTGCTAGACAGGGGAACTCTGGAAACACCATATATTTT
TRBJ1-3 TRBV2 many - CASSVVGLSGNTIYF TGTGCCAGCAGTGTTGTCGGCCTCTCTGGAAACACCATATATTTT
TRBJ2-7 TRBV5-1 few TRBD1 CASSLVAGGPSEQYF TGCGCCAGCAGCTTGGTTGCAGGGGGCCCCTCCGAGCAGTACTTC
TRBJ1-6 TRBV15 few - CATSSTDNSPLHF TGTGCCACCAGCAGCACCGATAATTCACCCCTCCACTTT
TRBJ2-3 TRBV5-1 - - CASSQVSTDTQYF TGCGCCAGCAGCCAAGTGAGCACAGATACGCAGTATTTT
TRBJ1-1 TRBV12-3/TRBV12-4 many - CASTIIFTEAFF TGTGCTAGCACCATAATTTTCACTGAAGCTTTCTTT
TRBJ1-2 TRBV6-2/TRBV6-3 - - CASSYSTNGYTF TGTGCCAGCAGTTACTCTACCAATGGCTACACCTTC
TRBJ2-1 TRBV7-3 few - CASRGTTGLPGGSYNEQFF TGTGCCAGCAGGGGGACGACAGGATTACCGGGGGGCTCCTACAATGAGCAGTTCTTC
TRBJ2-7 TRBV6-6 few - CASSYSSSREQYF TGTGCCAGCAGTTACTCCTCTAGCCGGGAGCAGTACTTC
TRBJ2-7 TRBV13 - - CASSHQGTYEQYF TGTGCCAGCAGTCATCAGGGGACCTACGAGCAGTACTTC
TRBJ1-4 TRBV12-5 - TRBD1 CASGLVHLLRDRGESNEKLFF TGTGCTAGTGGTTTGGTACATCTCCTTCGGGACAGGGGGGAGTCTAATGAAAAACTGTTTTTT
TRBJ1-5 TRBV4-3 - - CASSQNKITGYSNQPQHF TGCGCCAGCAGCCAGAATAAGATTACAGGGTATAGCAATCAGCCCCAGCATTTT
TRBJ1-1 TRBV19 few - CASSTPGLLTEAFF TGTGCCAGTAGTACCCCAGGACTGCTGACTGAAGCTTTCTTT
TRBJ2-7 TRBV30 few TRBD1 CAWSVRDRVPHEQYF TGTGCCTGGAGTGTACGCGACAGGGTTCCCCACGAGCAGTACTTC
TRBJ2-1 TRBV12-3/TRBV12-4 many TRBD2 CASSPAGYNEQFF TGTGCCAGCAGCCCAGCGGGGTACAATGAGCAGTTCTTC
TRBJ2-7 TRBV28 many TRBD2 CASRSTSGLYEQYF TGTGCCAGCAGGTCGACTAGCGGGCTCTACGAGCAGTACTTC
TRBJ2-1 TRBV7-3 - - CASSSGPSWGQFF TGTGCCAGCAGCTCCGGACCTTCCTGGGGGCAGTTCTTC